This T cell receptor (beta chain) was obtained from a study of early T cells in non-severe SARS-CoV-2 infection. Study-wide background: Unsorted whole blood bulk RNA was sequenced, with unpaired chains.

Unique molecular identifiers were attached to individual cDNA molecules. TCRdb re-analysed the 5' RACE reads in MiXCR, keeping a single row per CDR3 protein. The table has about 59,000 distinct CDR3 sequences, around 14% seen once. From germline, CDR1 is SQVTM and CDR2 ANQGSEA. V dropped 5 bases and J dropped 5; count of bases not matched to a gene: 13. The CDR3 runs 17 residues. The sample here was whole blood, taken at baseline. This TCR was recovered from an adult who was a healthcare worker with PCR-confirmed SARS-CoV-2 infection or an uninfected control (not recorded which). The chain recombines TRBV29-1 with TRBJ2-5, with 14 bases that match TRBD2. CDR3 region: CSVRGLGLAGGWETQYF. The CDR3 region has the DNA TGCAGCGTTCGTGGTTTAGGACTAGCGGGAGGATGGGAGACCCAGTACTTC. Combining the CDR3 with reference TRBV29-1 and TRBJ2-5 gives the whole variable domain SAVISQKPSRDICQRGTSLTIQCQVDSQVTMMFWYRQQPGQSLTLIATANQGSEATYESGFVIDKFPISRPNLTFSTLTVSNMSPEDSSIYLCSVRGLGLAGGWETQYFGPGTRLLVL.